This passage covers 25 T cell receptor beta chains from one sample sequenced in a study of CD8 T cells in Susac syndrome. cDNA came from roughly 0.53 to 1 ug RNA primed by random hexamers. TCRdb re-called the immunoSEQ multiplex PCR reads with MiXCR, one entry per CDR3 protein. Of 200,000 or so distinct CDR3 sequences listed, over 90% were seen once; the top ten hold approximately 0.097%. Material for sequencing was CD4+ T cells from PBMCs. Every receptor here comes from a human donor with multiple sclerosis.

The chain employs TRBV5-1 and TRBJ2-7; TRBD1 matches at 7 bases. The length of the CDR3 is 14 residues. CDR1 and CDR2 from the germline V gene are SGHRS and YFSETQ. V shed 5 bases, J shed 3 bases, and the junction held 8 bases outside the gene matches. CDR3 nucleotides: TGCGCCAGCAGTCGTCTTGGACAGGACTACGAGCAGTACTTC. Its protein is CASSRLGQDYEQYF.

V is TRBV29-1 and J is TRBJ2-5, with 9 bases lining up with TRBD1. Germline lookup yields CDR1 SQVTM and CDR2 ANQGSEA. This CDR3 is built from 13 residues. Unmatched junction bases numbered 2, after V lost 3 bases and J lost 3 bases. CDR3 protein: CSVEGQGKETQYF. CDR3 DNA: TGCAGCGTTGAGGGACAGGGAAAAGAGACCCAGTACTTC.

This chain connects TRBV3-1 to TRBJ1-2, with 8 bases identical to TRBD1. This CDR3 comprises 13 residues. V lost 1 base and J lost 6; bases outside the gene matches: 1. From germline, CDR1 is LGHDT and CDR2 YNNKEL (reference sequence). In nucleotides, the CDR3 is TGTGCCAGCAGCCAAGGGGACAGGCATGGCTACACCTTC. This codes for CASSQGDRHGYTF.

This chain connects TRBV27 to TRBJ1-1, with D uncertain. Per the germline V gene, CDR1 is MNHEY and CDR2 is SMNVEV (reference sequence). V was trimmed by 2 bases and J by 7 bases, leaving 8 bases between them. The CDR3 spans 12 residues. CDR3 in amino acids: CASSLGPIEAFF. As DNA, the CDR3 is TGTGCCAGCAGTTTAGGACCGATTGAAGCTTTCTTT.

The genes are TRBV15 and TRBJ2-5; 8 positions match TRBD2. The CDR3 sequence is 16 residues long. Trimming took 4 bases from V and 0 from J; bases not matched to a gene: 7. Looked up from germline, CDR1 is LNHNV and CDR2 is YYDKDF (reference sequence). DNA of the CDR3: TGTGCCACCAGCAAGGCGGGGGGAATGTACCAAGAGACCCAGTACTTC. This codes for CATSKAGGMYQETQYF.

The chain couples TRBV7-3 to TRBJ2-7; 7 bases agree with TRBD2. The CDR3 has 16 amino acids. V lost 1 base to trimming and J lost 7 bases; unmatched junction nucleotides: 13. CDR1 and CDR2 (germline): SGHTA, FQGTGA. The DNA of the CDR3 is TGTGCCAGCAGCTTAAAGGTTGGGGCTTCAGCGGGGGAGCAGTACTTC. This gives the protein CASSLKVGASAGEQYF.

V gene TRBV7-2 combines with J gene TRBJ2-3; TRBD2 might be the D (5 bases). CDR1 and CDR2 (germline): SGHTA, FQGNSA. V dropped 5 bases and J dropped 4 bases, with 19 bases sitting between them. The CDR3 extends over 16 amino acids. Here the CDR3 DNA reads TGTGCCAGCAGCCGGGAATCTCGGCCTTGGTCAGATACGCAGTATTTT. Translating it yields CASSRESRPWSDTQYF.

The chain couples TRBV29-1 to TRBJ1-3; the D is unclear. The germline gives CDR1 SQVTM, CDR2 ANQGSEA. This CDR3 is built from 14 residues. Trimming removed 3 bases from V and 0 bases from J, with 9 bases in between. The CDR3: CSVEYSSSGNTIYF. CDR3 nucleotides: TGCAGCGTTGAGTACTCAAGCTCTGGAAACACCATATATTTT.

The CDR3 spells CASSSSFGGPKGDNEQFF. The CDR3 DNA reads TGTGCCAGCAGTTCCTCCTTTGGCGGACCGAAGGGGGACAATGAGCAGTTCTTC. This chain links TRBV6-5 with TRBJ2-1, with D possibly being TRBD1 (6 bases). The CDR3 covers 18 residues. From germline, CDR1 is MNHEY and CDR2 SVGAGI. Between the trimmed V and J ends, which lost 4 bases and 5 bases, there was a span of 24 bases.

The rearrangement links TRBV23-1 to TRBJ1-2; 12 positions match TRBD1. TRBV23-1 counts as an open reading frame of uncertain function. CDR3 length: 19 amino acids. With 0 bases clipped from V and 4 bases from J, the junction kept 12 bases outside the gene matches. The CDR3 DNA reads as TGCGCCAGCAGTCAATCGGTTCGGGACAGGGGGCGCGTTGGCTATGGCTACACCTTC. Protein: CASSQSVRDRGRVGYGYTF.

The chain carries TRBV9 and TRBJ1-2, with unresolved D. The CDR3 loop spans 11 amino acids. CDR1 and CDR2 (germline): SGDLS, YYNGEE. Trimming took 3 bases from V and 8 from J, leaving 8 bases between them. CDR3 DNA: TGTGCCAGCAGCGCTGATCGCGGCTACACCTTC. Amino acids: CASSADRGYTF.

V gene TRBV12-5 combines with J gene TRBJ2-5; a possible D gene is TRBD2 (6 bases). Germline V gene sequence: CDR1 LGHNT, CDR2 FRNRAP. Trimming removed 3 bases from V and 4 bases from J, with 18 bases in between. The CDR3 consists of 16 residues. The CDR3 is CASGFFSGQGGETQYF. As DNA, the CDR3 is TGTGCTAGTGGTTTTTTTTCCGGTCAGGGAGGAGAGACCCAGTACTTC.

The genes are TRBV5-4 and TRBJ1-1, with D possibly TRBD1 on 6 matching bases. The CDR3 is made up of 13 amino acids. Germline V gives CDR1 SGHNT, CDR2 YYREEE (reference sequence). V dropped 3 bases and J dropped 1 base, with 7 bases sitting between them. This chain's CDR3 is CASSYRANTEAFF. CDR3 in DNA: TGTGCCAGCAGCTACAGGGCGAACACTGAAGCTTTCTTT.

V and J are TRBV5-1 and TRBJ2-5; TRBD2 is a possible D gene (5 bases). The CDR3 contains 14 residues. Germline V lookup: CDR1 SGHRS, CDR2 YFSETQ. V shed 3 bases and J shed 6 bases, with 15 bases lying between them. Here the CDR3 DNA reads TGCGCCAGCAGCTCCGGACCGGGGTCCCAGACCCAGTACTTC. This sequence encodes CASSSGPGSQTQYF.

The chain has TRBV7-6 and TRBJ1-1; D is ambiguous. V was pared by 8 bases and J by 0 bases, with 10 bases between. Germline V gene lookup returns CDR1 SGHVS and CDR2 FNYEAQ. This CDR3 region has 13 residues. The CDR3 DNA is TGTGCCAGCTCGGCCGGGATGAACACTGAAGCTTTCTTT. Translation gives CASSAGMNTEAFF.

This clonotype was detected only once. The gene calls are TRBV7-2 and TRBJ2-1; 8 bases agree with TRBD1. CDR1 is SGHTA and CDR2 is FQGNSA in the germline V gene. CDR3 length: 15 amino acids. V lost 5 bases and J lost 5; bases outside the gene matches: 8. CDR3 in DNA: TGTGCCAGCAGCAAGACCACAGGGGGGCACAATGAGCAGTTCTTC. Residues: CASSKTTGGHNEQFF.

This sequence joins TRBV3-1 and TRBJ2-7; no clear D. This CDR3 comprises 16 residues. Germline V gives CDR1 LGHDT, CDR2 YNNKEL (reference sequence). V was trimmed by 4 bases and J by 0 bases, leaving 16 bases between them. CDR3 protein: CASSPLVDSSSYEQYF. CDR3 DNA: TGTGCCAGCAGCCCACTCGTAGACTCGAGCTCCTACGAGCAGTACTTC.

This sequence joins TRBV14 and TRBJ1-2; 12 bases fit TRBD1. V shed 4 bases, J shed 4 bases, and the junction held 4 bases outside the gene matches. There are 15 residues in the CDR3. The germline gives CDR1 SGHDN, CDR2 FVKESK. The CDR3 is CASSLRDRGLYGYTF. The CDR3 DNA is TGTGCCAGCAGCCTCCGGGACAGGGGGCTCTATGGCTACACCTTC.

The chain uses TRBV9 and TRBJ1-3; unclear D gene. Germline V gene lookup returns CDR1 SGDLS and CDR2 YYNGEE. The CDR3 length is 13 residues. The V end was cut by 0 bases, the J end by 0 bases, with 1 base between. In DNA, the CDR3 is TGTGCCAGCAGCGTAGACTCTGGAAACACCATATATTTT. Its translation: CASSVDSGNTIYF.

The chain links TRBV20-1 to TRBJ2-3, with no clear D. CDR1 is DFQATT, CDR2 SNEGSKA, per germline (reference sequence). The germline V and J ends were trimmed by 6 bases and 6 bases, with 7 bases remaining between them. The CDR3 covers 10 residues. In DNA form, the CDR3 reads TGCAGTGCACTTAGGGATACGCAGTATTTT. It encodes CSALRDTQYF.

The chain uses TRBV9 and TRBJ2-2; D uncertain. Trimming stripped 2 bases from V and 5 bases from J, with 7 bases between. Germline assignment: CDR1 SGDLS and CDR2 YYNGEE. This CDR3 region has 13 residues. The CDR3 region is CASSVPGTGELFF. DNA for the CDR3: TGTGCCAGCAGCGTCCCAGGAACCGGGGAGCTGTTTTTT.

This chain links TRBV29-1 with TRBJ1-2; D perhaps matches TRBD1 (6 bases). This CDR3 spans 14 amino acids. In germline, CDR1 is SQVTM, CDR2 ANQGSEA. Trimming removed 4 bases from V and 0 bases from J, with 12 bases in between. The CDR3 is CSVGTAASNYGYTF. CDR3 DNA: TGCAGCGTTGGGACAGCAGCTTCTAACTATGGCTACACCTTC.

The CDR3 region is CSGTREGFYDEQFF. The CDR3 DNA reads TGCAGTGGGACTAGGGAGGGATTTTATGATGAGCAGTTCTTC. The chain employs TRBV20-1 and TRBJ2-1; 7 bases line up with TRBD2. This CDR3 contains 14 residues. The germline V gene encodes CDR1 DFQATT and CDR2 SNEGSKA (reference sequence). V shed 7 bases and J 8 bases; nucleotides not matched to a gene: 14.

The rearrangement uses TRBV12-3 or TRBV12-4 and TRBJ1-6; 7 bases match TRBD1. The V gene end was trimmed by 2 bases and the J gene end by 8 bases; junction bases not matched to a gene: 6. The CDR3 length is 15 residues. The CDR3 DNA follows: TGTGCCAGCAGTTTAACGTCAGGGGGAGATTCACCCCTCCACTTT. Translation gives CASSLTSGGDSPLHF.

V and J are TRBV5-1 and TRBJ1-1; possible D gene TRBD1, 5 bases. Per the germline V gene, CDR1 is SGHRS and CDR2 is YFSETQ. The V end was cut by 4 bases, the J end by 6 bases, with 16 bases between. The CDR3 contains 14 residues. CDR3 residues: CASSPYSGPAEAFF. The CDR3, as DNA: TGCGCCAGCAGCCCATACTCGGGACCCGCTGAAGCTTTCTTT.